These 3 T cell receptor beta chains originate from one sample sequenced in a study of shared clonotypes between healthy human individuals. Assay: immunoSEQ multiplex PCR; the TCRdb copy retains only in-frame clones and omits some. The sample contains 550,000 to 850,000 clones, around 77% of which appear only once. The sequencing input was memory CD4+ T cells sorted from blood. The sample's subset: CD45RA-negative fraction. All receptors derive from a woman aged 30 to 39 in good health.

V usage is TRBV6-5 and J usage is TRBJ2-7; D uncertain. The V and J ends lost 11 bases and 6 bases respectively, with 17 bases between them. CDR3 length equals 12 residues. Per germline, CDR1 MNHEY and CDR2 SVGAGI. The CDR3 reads CASRAFGFEQYF. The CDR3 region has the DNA TGTGCCTCCCGCGCTTTCGGGTTCGAGCAGTACTTC.

CDR3 sequence reads: CASSFGGRDEKLFF. In nucleotides, the CDR3 is TGTGCCAGCAGCTTTGGTGGTCGGGACGAAAAACTGTTTTTT. V is TRBV7-9 and J is TRBJ1-4, with TRBD1 as a possible D gene (5 bases). The CDR3 extends over 14 amino acids. Germline lookup yields CDR1 SEHNR and CDR2 FQNEAQ (reference sequence). The V and J ends lost 3 bases and 8 bases respectively, with 13 bases between them. The variable domain in full, with the rest retrieved from reference TRBV7-9 and TRBJ1-4, is DTGVSQNPRHKITKRGQNVTFRCDPISEHNRLYWYRQTLGQGPEFLTYFQNEAQLEKSRLLSDRFSAERPKGSFSTLEIQRTEQGDSAMYLCASSFGGRDEKLFFGSGTQLSVL.

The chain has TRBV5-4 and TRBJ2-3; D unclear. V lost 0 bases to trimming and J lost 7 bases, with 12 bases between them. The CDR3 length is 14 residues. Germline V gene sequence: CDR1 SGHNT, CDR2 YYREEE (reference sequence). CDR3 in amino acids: CASSLGVDLNTQYF. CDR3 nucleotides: TGTGCCAGCAGCTTGGGGGTTGATCTCAATACGCAGTATTTT.